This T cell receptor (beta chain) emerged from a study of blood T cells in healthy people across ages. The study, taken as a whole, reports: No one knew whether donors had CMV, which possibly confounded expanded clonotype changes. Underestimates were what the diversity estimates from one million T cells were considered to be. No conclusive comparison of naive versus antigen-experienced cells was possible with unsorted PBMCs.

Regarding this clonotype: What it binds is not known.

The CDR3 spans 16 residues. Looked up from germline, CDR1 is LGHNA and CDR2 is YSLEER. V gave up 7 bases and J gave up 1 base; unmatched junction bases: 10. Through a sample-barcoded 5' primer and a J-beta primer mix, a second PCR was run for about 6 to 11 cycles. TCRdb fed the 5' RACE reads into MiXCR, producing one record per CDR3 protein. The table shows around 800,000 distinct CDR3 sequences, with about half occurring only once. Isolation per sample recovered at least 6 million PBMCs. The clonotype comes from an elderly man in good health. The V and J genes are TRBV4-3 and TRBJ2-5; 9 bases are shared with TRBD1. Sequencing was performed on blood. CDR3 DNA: TGCGCCAGCAACCAGGCTTTGGACAGGGGCCAAGAGACCCAGTACTTC. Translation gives CASNQALDRGQETQYF.